The entry that follows covers one TCR beta chain sequence. Antigen specificity is unknown. Trimming shortened V by 4 bases and J by 1 base, and 10 bases separated the two germline ends. Germline values: CDR1 MNHEY, CDR2 SVGAGI. The CDR3 consists of 14 residues. Here immunoSEQ multiplex PCR was the method, and the copy in TCRdb shows in-frame clones only, minus some. Of 100,000 to 120,000 clones listed, just under 95% were seen once; the top ten hold roughly 7.8%. The data are from a study of T cell responses to AZD1222 COVID-19 vaccine. Study-wide results and caveats: Seropositive status at baseline applied to only a handful of AZD1222 recipients. Repertoire collection took place solely once the T cell response had peaked. Increased Spike-specific TCR breadth and depth were observed after two AZD1222 doses. Nearly half of the spike-specific TCRs reportedly recognize variant regions that carry no mutations.

Sequences were derived from peripheral blood, sampled on day 0 of AZD1222 vaccination. The source is an adult in good health. The V gene is TRBV6-5, the J gene TRBJ1-1; D unresolved. CDR3: CASSSPRENTEAFF. The DNA of the CDR3 is TGTGCCAGCAGTTCGCCGCGGGAGAACACTGAAGCTTTCTTT.